This T cell receptor (beta chain) was recovered during a study of early T cells in non-severe SARS-CoV-2 infection. At the level of the study: Whole-blood bulk RNA, unsorted, was sequenced, and chains were unpaired.

Individual cDNA molecules were tagged with unique molecular identifiers, the study reported. TCRdb analysed the 5' RACE reads with MiXCR anew, one entry per CDR3 protein. The table includes tens of thousands of distinct CDR3 sequences, 4% to 4.5% detected once. The CDR3 contains 15 residues. Germline CDR1 ENHRY, CDR2 SYGVKD. Trimming left V 1 base short and J 10 bases short, with 17 bases between. This clonotype has ten or more counts. The chain employs TRBV10-3 and TRBJ2-1; D is possibly TRBD2 (5 bases). Source material: whole blood. The TCR was taken from an adult who was a healthcare worker with PCR-confirmed SARS-CoV-2 infection or an uninfected control (not recorded which). The CDR3 nucleotides read TGTGCCATCAGTGAGTGGACTTCGGTGCAGAGAGAGCAGTTCTTC. This encodes CAISEWTSVQREQFF.